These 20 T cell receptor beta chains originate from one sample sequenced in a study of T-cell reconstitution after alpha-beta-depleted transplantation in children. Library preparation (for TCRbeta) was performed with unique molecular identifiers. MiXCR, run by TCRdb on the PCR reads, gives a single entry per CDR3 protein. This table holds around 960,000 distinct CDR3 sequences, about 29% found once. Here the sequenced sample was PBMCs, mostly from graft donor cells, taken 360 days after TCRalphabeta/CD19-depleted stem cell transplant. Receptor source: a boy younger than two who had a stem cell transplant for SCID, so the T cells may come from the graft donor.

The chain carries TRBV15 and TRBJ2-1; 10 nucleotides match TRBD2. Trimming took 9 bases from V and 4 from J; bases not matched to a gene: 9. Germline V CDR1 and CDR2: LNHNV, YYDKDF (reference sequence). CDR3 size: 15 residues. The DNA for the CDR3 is TGTGCCACTCGTGTGAGCGGGGGGGAATACAATGAGCAGTTCTTC. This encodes CATRVSGGEYNEQFF.

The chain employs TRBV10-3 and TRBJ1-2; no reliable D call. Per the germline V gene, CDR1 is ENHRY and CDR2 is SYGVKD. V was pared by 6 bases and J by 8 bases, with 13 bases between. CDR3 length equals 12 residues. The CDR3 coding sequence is TGTGCCATCAGGGACGGAGGGTGGGGCTACACCTTC. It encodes CAIRDGGWGYTF.

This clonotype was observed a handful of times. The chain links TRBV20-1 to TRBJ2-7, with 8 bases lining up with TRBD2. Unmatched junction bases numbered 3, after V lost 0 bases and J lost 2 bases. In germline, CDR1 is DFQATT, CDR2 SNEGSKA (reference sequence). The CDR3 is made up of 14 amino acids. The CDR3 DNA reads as TGCAGTGCTAGAGATGACGGGGGGGCCTACGAGCAGTACTTC. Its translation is CSARDDGGAYEQYF.

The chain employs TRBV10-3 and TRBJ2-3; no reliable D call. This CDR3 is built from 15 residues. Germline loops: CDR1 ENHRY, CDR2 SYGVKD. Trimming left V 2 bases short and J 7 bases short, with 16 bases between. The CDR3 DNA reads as TGTGCCATCAGTGAGGAGCTGGGGTACGGAAATACGCAGTATTTT. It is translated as CAISEELGYGNTQYF.

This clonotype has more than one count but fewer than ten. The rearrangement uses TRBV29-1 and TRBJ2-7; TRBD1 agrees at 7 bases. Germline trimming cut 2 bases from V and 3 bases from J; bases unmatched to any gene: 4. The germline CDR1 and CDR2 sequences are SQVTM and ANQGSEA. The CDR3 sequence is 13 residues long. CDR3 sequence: CSVERTGFYEQYF. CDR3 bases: TGCAGCGTTGAAAGGACAGGTTTCTACGAGCAGTACTTC.

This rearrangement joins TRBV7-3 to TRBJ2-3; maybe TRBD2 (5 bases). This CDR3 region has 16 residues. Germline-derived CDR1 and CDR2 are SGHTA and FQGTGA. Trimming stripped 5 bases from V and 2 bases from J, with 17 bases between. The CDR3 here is CASSPYIGVNTDTQYF. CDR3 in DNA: TGTGCCAGCAGCCCATATATCGGGGTGAACACAGATACGCAGTATTTT.

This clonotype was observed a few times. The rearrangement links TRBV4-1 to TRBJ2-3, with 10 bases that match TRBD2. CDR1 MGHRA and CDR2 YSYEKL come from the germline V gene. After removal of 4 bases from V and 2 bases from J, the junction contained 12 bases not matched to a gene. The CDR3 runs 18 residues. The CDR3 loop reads CASSPFSLAGDYTDTQYF. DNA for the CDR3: TGCGCCAGCAGCCCATTCTCTCTAGCGGGGGATTACACAGATACGCAGTATTTT.

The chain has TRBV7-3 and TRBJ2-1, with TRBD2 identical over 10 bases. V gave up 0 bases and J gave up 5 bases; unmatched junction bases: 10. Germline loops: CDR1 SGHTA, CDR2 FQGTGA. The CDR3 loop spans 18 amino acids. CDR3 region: CASSLTAGLAGDHNEQFF. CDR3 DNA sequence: TGTGCCAGCAGCTTAACGGCGGGCCTAGCGGGGGATCACAATGAGCAGTTCTTC. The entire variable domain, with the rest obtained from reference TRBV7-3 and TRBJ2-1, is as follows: GAGVSQTPSNKVTEKGKYVELRCDPISGHTALYWYRQSLGQGPEFLIYFQGTGAADDSGLPNDRFFAVRPEGSVSTLKIQRTERGDSAVYLCASSLTAGLAGDHNEQFFGPGTRLTVL.

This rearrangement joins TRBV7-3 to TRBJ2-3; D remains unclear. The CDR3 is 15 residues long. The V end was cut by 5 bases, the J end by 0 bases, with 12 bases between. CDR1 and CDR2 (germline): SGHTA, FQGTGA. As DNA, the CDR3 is TGTGCCAGCAGCCCTCGGACCACTAGCACAGATACGCAGTATTTT. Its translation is CASSPRTTSTDTQYF.

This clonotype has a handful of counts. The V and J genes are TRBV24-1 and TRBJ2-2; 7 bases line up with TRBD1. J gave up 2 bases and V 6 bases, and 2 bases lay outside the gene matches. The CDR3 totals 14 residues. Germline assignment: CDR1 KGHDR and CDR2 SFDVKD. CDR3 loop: CATSYRGNTGELFF. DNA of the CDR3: TGTGCCACCAGTTACAGGGGAAACACCGGGGAGCTGTTTTTT.

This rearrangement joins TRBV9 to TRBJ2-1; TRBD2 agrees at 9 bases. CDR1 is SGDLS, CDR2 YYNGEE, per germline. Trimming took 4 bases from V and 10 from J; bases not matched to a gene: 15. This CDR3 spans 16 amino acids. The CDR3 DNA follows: TGTGCCAGCAGCCCCAGAGGGGTGGTAGCGGGGGTAGAGCAGTTCTTC. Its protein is CASSPRGVVAGVEQFF.

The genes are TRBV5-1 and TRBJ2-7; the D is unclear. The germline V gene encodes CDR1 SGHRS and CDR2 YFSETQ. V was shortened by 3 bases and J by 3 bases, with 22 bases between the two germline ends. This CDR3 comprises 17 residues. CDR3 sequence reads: CASSSLPLRIRNYEQYF. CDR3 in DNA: TGCGCCAGCAGCTCTCTACCACTCCGGATCCGCAACTACGAGCAGTACTTC.

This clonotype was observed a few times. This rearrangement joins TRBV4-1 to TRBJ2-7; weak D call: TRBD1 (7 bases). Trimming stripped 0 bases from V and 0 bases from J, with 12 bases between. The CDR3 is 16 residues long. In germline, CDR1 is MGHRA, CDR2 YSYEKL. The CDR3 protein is CASSQDYQGGSYEQYF. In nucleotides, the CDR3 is TGCGCCAGCAGCCAAGATTATCAGGGGGGCTCCTACGAGCAGTACTTC.

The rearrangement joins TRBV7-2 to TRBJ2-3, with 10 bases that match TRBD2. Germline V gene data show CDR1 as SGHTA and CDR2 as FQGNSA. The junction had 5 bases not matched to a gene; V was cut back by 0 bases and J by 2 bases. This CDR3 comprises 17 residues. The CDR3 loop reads CASSLASSGGITDTQYF. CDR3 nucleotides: TGTGCCAGCAGCTTAGCGTCTAGCGGGGGAATCACAGATACGCAGTATTTT.

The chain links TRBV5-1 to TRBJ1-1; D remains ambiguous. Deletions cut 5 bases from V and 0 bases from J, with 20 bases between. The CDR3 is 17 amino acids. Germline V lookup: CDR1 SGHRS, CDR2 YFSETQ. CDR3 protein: CASRHRGRRRLNTEAFF. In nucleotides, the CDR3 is TGCGCCAGCAGACACCGGGGTAGACGGAGACTGAACACTGAAGCTTTCTTT.

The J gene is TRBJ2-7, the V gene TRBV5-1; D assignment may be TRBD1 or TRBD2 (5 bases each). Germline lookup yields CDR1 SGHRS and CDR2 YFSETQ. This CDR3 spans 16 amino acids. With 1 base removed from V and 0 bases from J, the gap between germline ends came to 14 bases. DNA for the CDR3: TGCGCCAGCAGCTTGAGGGGACCGGGACGCTCCTACGAGCAGTACTTC. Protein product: CASSLRGPGRSYEQYF. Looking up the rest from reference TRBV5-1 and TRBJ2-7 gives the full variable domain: KAGVTQTPRYLIKTRGQQVTLSCSPISGHRSVSWYQQTPGQGLQFLFEYFSETQRNKGNFPGRFSGRQFSNSRSEMNVSTLELGDSALYLCASSLRGPGRSYEQYFGPGTRLTVT.

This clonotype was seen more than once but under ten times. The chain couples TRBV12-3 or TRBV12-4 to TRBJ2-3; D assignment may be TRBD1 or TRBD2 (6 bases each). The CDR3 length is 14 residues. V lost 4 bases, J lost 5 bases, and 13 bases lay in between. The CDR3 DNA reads TGTGCCAGCAGTTCGAGGGGGGTTGGAGATACGCAGTATTTT. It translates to CASSSRGVGDTQYF.

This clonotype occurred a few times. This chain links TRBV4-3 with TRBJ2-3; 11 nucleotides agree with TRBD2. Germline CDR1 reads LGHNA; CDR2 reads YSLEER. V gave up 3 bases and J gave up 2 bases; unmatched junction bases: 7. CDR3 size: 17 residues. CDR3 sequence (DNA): TGCGCCAGCAGCCAGGGATTAGCGGGGGGGAACACAGATACGCAGTATTTT. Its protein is CASSQGLAGGNTDTQYF.

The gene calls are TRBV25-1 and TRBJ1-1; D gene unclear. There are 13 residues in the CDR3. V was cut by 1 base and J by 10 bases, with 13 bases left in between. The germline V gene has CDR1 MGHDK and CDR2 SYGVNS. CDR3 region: CASSESELKGAFF. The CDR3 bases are TGTGCCAGCAGTGAATCGGAGCTCAAAGGAGCTTTCTTT.

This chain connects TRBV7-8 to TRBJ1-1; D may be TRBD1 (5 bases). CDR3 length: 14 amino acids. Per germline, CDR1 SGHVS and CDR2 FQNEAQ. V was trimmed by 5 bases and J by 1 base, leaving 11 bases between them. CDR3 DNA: TGTGCCAGCAGCCACCGCGGGGGGAACACTGAAGCTTTCTTT. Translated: CASSHRGGNTEAFF.